This T cell receptor (beta chain) originates from a study of blood T cell repertoires in COVID-19. About the research overall: Italy, Spain and the United States were the sources of the convalescent and acute COVID-19 samples. Sample material is recorded as cDNA or gDNA derived from T cells, B-cell-depleted T cells, or PBMCs.

Study processing details: Amplification with reference gene primers provided the estimates of nucleated cell counts. TCRdb's table, derived via immunoSEQ multiplex PCR, lists solely in-frame clones and lacks some. V, J and clone size reflect that table, while D and trimming were determined from the DNA. The sample consists of around 150,000 clones, approximately 92% of them appearing once. V was clipped by 0 bases and J by 8 bases, with 16 bases between them. This CDR3 has 15 residues. Germline CDR1 and CDR2: MNHEY and SVGAGI. The chain is built from TRBV6-5 and TRBJ1-2, with D perhaps matching TRBD1 (6 bases). This TCR derives from a woman aged 55-70 years with active COVID-19. Sequencing was done on a sample of peripheral blood. CDR3 sequence reads: CASSYSGGALSGYTF. CDR3 in DNA: TGTGCCAGCAGTTACTCGGGGGGGGCGCTTTCCGGCTACACCTTC.